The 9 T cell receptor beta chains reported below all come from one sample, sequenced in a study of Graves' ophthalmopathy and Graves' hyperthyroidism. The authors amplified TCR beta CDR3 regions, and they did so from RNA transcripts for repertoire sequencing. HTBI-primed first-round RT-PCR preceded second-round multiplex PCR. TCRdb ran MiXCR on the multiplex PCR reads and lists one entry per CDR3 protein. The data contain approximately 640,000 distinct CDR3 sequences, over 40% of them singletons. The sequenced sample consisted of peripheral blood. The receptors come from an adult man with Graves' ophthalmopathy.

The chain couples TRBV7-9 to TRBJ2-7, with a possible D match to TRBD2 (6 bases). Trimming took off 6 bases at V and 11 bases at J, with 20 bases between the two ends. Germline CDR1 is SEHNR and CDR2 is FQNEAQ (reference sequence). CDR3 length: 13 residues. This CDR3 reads CASRDTSQLAEYF. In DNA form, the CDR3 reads TGTGCCAGCAGAGACACCTCCCAACTAGCTGAGTACTTC. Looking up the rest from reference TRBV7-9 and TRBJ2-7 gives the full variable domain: DTGVSQNPRHKITKRGQNVTFRCDPISEHNRLYWYRQTLGQGPEFLTYFQNEAQLEKSRLLSDRFSAERPKGSFSTLEIQRTEQGDSAMYLCASRDTSQLAEYFGPGTRLTVT.

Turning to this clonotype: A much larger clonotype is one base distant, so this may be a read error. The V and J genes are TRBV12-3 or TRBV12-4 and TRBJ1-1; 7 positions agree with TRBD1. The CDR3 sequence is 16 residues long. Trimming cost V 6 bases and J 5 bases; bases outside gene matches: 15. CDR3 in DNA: TGTGCCAGCAGAGCACGACAGGGAGGGGAAAGTACTGAAGCTTTCTTT. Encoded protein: CASRARQGGESTEAFF.

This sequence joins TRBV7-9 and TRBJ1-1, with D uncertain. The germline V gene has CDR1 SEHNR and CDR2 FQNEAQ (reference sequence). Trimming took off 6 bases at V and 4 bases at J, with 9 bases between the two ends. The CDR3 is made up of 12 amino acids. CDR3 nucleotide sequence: TGTGCCAGCAGGGCTGGGGTCACTGAAGCTTTCTTT. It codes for CASRAGVTEAFF.

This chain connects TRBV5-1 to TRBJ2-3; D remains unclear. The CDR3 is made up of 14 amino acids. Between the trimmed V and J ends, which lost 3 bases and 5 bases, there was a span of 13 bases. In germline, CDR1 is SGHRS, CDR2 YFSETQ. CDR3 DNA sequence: TGCGCCAGCAGCTGGACCTGGGATGTAGATACGCAGTATTTT. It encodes CASSWTWDVDTQYF.

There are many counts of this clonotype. The CDR3 region is CASSLEGVGQYF. CDR3 DNA sequence: TGTGCCAGCAGTTTGGAGGGGGTAGGGCAGTACTTC. The chain has TRBV7-9 and TRBJ2-7, with D perhaps given as TRBD1 or TRBD2 (6 bases each). V was cut by 6 bases and J by 9 bases, with 15 bases left in between. CDR3 length: 12 residues. Per the germline V gene, CDR1 is SEHNR and CDR2 is FQNEAQ (reference sequence).

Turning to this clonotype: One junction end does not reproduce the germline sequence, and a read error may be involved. Written as DNA, the CDR3 is TGCAGCGTTCGACTGACAGGATCCTATGGCTACGCCTTC. It encodes CSVRLTGSYGYAF. The rearrangement links TRBV29-1 to TRBJ1-2, with a weak D call TRBD1 (6 bases). The germline CDR1 and CDR2 sequences are SQVTM and ANQGSEA. The CDR3 is 13 amino acids.

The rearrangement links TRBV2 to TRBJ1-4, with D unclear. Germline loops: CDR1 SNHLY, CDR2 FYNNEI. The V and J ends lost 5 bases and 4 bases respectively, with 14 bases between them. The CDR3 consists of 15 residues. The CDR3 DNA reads TGTGCCAGCAGTTCCCCCGGAGGCCGTAATGAAAAACTGTTTTTT. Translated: CASSSPGGRNEKLFF.

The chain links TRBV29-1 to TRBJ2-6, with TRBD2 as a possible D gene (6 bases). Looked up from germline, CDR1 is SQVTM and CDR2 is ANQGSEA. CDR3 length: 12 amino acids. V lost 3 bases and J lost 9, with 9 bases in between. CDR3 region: CSVELEGNVLTF. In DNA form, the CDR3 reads TGCAGCGTTGAGTTGGAGGGCAACGTCCTGACTTTC.

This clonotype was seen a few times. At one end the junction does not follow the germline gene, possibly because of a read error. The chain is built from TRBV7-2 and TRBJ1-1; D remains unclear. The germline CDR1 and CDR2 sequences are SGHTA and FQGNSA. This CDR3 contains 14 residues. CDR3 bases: TGCGCCAGCAGCCAACCGATGAAGAACACTGAAGCTTTCTTT. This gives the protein CASSQPMKNTEAFF.